This is a list of T cell receptor beta chains from one sample in a study of T-cell reconstitution after alpha-beta-depleted transplantation in children. One entry per CDR3 protein results from TCRdb running MiXCR on the PCR reads. The repertoire has 150,000 to 200,000 distinct CDR3 sequences, around 10% of them found once; the top ten carry about 13%. This material consisted of PBMCs, taken before TCRalphabeta/CD19-depleted stem cell transplant. The receptors derive from a boy between 2 and 15 years old with acute myeloid leukemia, due to receive a stem cell transplant. The CDR3 runs from the conserved cysteine through the conserved F or W. The order of the fields is V gene, D gene, J gene, clone size, CDR3 DNA, CDR3 protein. The D gene is left open where the match is weak. Clone sizes are given selectively: once, few, many, or a class where the clone is expanded.

>TRBV29-1|-|TRBJ2-1|-
TGCAGCGTTGAAGTGGCAGGGATCAAGGGTGAGCAGTTCTTC
CSVEVAGIKGEQFF
>TRBV28|TRBD1|TRBJ1-1|many
TGTGCCAGCGGGTGGACAGGTCGGCGGACTGAAGCTTTCTTT
CASGWTGRRTEAFF
>TRBV7-8|-|TRBJ1-5|many
TGTGCCAGCAGCTCCACAGGGTGGTACAGCAATCAGCCCCAGCATTTT
CASSSTGWYSNQPQHF
>TRBV6-1|TRBD1|TRBJ2-2|-
TGTGCCAGCAGTACGCCGACAGGGAAATTTGGCGCCGGGGAGCTGTTTTTT
CASSTPTGKFGAGELFF
>TRBV7-6|-|TRBJ2-3|many
TGTGCCAGCAGCTTACGAGCGGGTCGGGCAGATACGCAGTATTTT
CASSLRAGRADTQYF
>TRBV29-1|-|TRBJ1-2|many
TGCAGTCTCGTAGGGCCCACTAACTATGGCTACACCTTC
CSLVGPTNYGYTF
>TRBV4-1|-|TRBJ2-1|medium-sized
TGCGCCAGCAGCCAATCAAGAGACGGGAGCTCCTACAATGAGCAGTTCTTC
CASSQSRDGSSYNEQFF
>TRBV5-5|TRBD1|TRBJ1-2|many
TGTGCCAGCAGCGTGGTTGGAGGGGGCGCTTCCTATGGCTACACCTTC
CASSVVGGGASYGYTF
>TRBV7-2|-|TRBJ1-3|many
TGTGCCAGCAGCTTAGTTGGAAACACCATATATTTT
CASSLVGNTIYF
>TRBV20-1|TRBD1|TRBJ1-1|many
TGCAGTTCTGGACAGGCCCGTATGAACACTGAAGCTTTCTTT
CSSGQARMNTEAFF
>TRBV5-4|-|TRBJ2-1|-
TGTGCCAGCAGCTCCGGAGTAGCCTACAATGAGCAGTTCTTC
CASSSGVAYNEQFF
>TRBV7-8|TRBD2|TRBJ2-3|many
TGTGCCAGCAGCTTGGCAAAACTAGCGGGAGATTCAATAACAGATACGCAGTATTTT
CASSLAKLAGDSITDTQYF
>TRBV12-3/TRBV12-4|TRBD1|TRBJ1-1|many
TGTGCCAGCAGCCCGGGACAGGCGCCCGGAGCTTTCTTT
CASSPGQAPGAFF
>TRBV20-1|-|TRBJ1-4|many
TGCAGCTTAACCCCGGGGGGGGATAATGAAAAACTGTTTTTT
CSLTPGGDNEKLFF
>TRBV5-1|TRBD1|TRBJ2-5|many
TGCGCCAGTTACCCCGGGGACAGGGAATGGGAGACCCAGTACTTC
CASYPGDREWETQYF
>TRBV20-1|-|TRBJ1-4|many
TGCAGTGCCCAACCGGGACGCATCAATGAAAAACTGTTTTTT
CSAQPGRINEKLFF
>TRBV15|TRBD2|TRBJ2-1|many
TGTGCCACCAGCAGAGATGGGAGGGCACGGAATGAGCAGTTCTTC
CATSRDGRARNEQFF